This record looks at one T cell receptor beta chain sequence and its context. The antigen it recognizes is unknown. No qualities accompany the bases; no much larger clone lies one base away. This sample was taken from a study of shared clonotypes between healthy human individuals (dated by TCRdb to 2019 to 2021). About the investigation overall: Three men and a couple of women, aged 18 to 49 years, made up the cohort. For each donor, CD4 naive and CD4 memory were each run on three plates, CD8 naive on two plates, and CD8 memory on one plate. The study deeply sequenced blood TCR repertoires of five healthy adults to estimate repertoire size and the extent of clonotype sharing between individuals. To increase sequencing depth and limit assay-specific biases, different laboratories used diverse techniques to prepare libraries and sequence TCR repertoires. Each donor's leukapheresis produced roughly between about 0.85 and 10 billion PBMCs.

General findings and caveats noted by the study authors: Compared with non-shared clonotypes, clonotypes shared by all four sorted-subset donors had higher generation probabilities. Even with the large sequencing depth, rarefaction of the sorted-subset datasets indicated that sequencing was incomplete. Sampling was limited to blood, and TCR repertoires in tissue likely differ from TCR repertoires in blood. Naive subsets generally had larger estimated clonotype richness than memory subsets. Based on pairwise subsampling, the degree of clonotype sharing among donors was expected to be affected by sequencing depth. The small number of donors limited the genetic and exposure-history diversity represented. When several donors were compared, the shared fraction of clonotypes was around 5% for naive CD4, about 4% for naive CD8, more than 2% for memory CD4, and roughly 0.43% for memory CD8.

The germline V gene yields SGDLS for CDR1 and YYNGEE for CDR2. V and J are truncated by 9 bases and 2 bases respectively, leaving an intervening sequence of 21 bases. There are 15 amino acids in the CDR3, from cysteine to phenylalanine inclusive. This entry keeps only the CDR3 DNA: 45 bases, framed from base 1. Using the deep immunoSEQ assay, multiplex PCR amplified TCR CDR3 regions from genomic DNA. Extracted genomic DNA from each cell subset was spread evenly across all wells of several immunoSEQ 96-well plates, with each plate serving as a replicate. Each replicate PCR for sorted subsets received 200 ng genomic DNA, equal to 28,000 or so T cell genomes. The purified libraries were quantified using a Qubit 3.0 fluorometer, sized with a Bioanalyzer 2100, and then quantified again using the KAPA Library Quantification kit. Each immunoSEQ 96-well plate was sequenced on its own single-read 150-cycle Illumina NextSeq 550 flow cell. Processing in the source paper ran as follows. Because only junctional sequences without quality scores were contained in the immunoSEQ output, filtering matching that applied to full-length reads could not be performed. To assign V/J genes and CDR3, sequences were annotated against IMGT germline references using PyIR, a Python wrapper for IgBLAST v1.9. Reads were removed for weak V/J assignments (E-value above 1e-6), missing CDR3, stop codons, out-of-frame junctions, or ambiguous translated residues. A V3J clonotype was defined by an identical inferred V gene, J gene, and CDR3 amino acid sequence. Percentage overlap between repertoires was calculated by dividing the number of shared unique clonotypes by the size of the smaller repertoire. Richness of each repertoire was evaluated using RTK rarefaction, the Chao1 estimator, and Recon v2.1 estimates of unobserved clonotypes. Generation probabilities were computed with OLGA for all TCRbeta clonotypes obtained by the gDNA method from several donors. Drawn from immuneACCESS, this table holds only the in-frame rearrangements with V and J called that TCRdb kept. Clones are partly lost; checked studies trace under half to an unresolved V gene and leave the rest unexplained. The DNA gave D and trimming, while V, J and clone size come from that table. This sample has over a million clones in its table, and roughly 96% of those were observed once. The ten largest clones take up roughly 1.2% of the sample.

Healthy HIV-negative adults with no recently reported acute infections or vaccinations were included as donors. Only Caucasian adults living in Nashville, Tennessee, USA were represented among the donors. Magnetic negative selection was used to enrich CD4+ T cells, after which naive cells were positively selected on CD45RA and the negative fraction became the memory subset. Blood was collected by leukapheresis, and PBMCs were isolated by Ficoll-Histopaque density gradient centrifugation and then cryopreserved in liquid nitrogen vapor phase. Purity and quantity of every magnetically sorted T cell population were checked by analytical flow cytometry. From each sorted fraction, genomic DNA was isolated and quantified by UV absorbance on a Nanodrop 2000c.

The sequence was collected from a man aged 25 to 40 in good health. Rearrangement joined TRBV9 to TRBJ2-7; the D segment cannot be called with confidence. The sample was naive CD4+ T cells sorted from blood. The cell subset or site tag for this specimen amounts to: CD45RA+ positively selected. The bases are TGTGCCACGAGCCTTGGGGTGGGATCACCCTACGAGCAGTACTTC. Its product reads: CATSLGVGSPYEQYF.